The 9 T cell receptor beta chains below all came from one sample that was sequenced in a study of cytomegalovirus exposure and HLA in healthy donors. 60 Vbeta and 13 Jbeta primers were used in PCR. Generated by immunoSEQ multiplex PCR, the TCRdb table keeps only in-frame clones and is missing some. The repertoire holds 150,000 or so clones, with 60% to 80% as singletons. Sequencing used PBMCs. The receptors originated from a woman aged 45-65 years in good health and CMV-seropositive.

V is TRBV19 and J is TRBJ1-5; D might be TRBD1 (6 bases). Per germline, CDR1 LNHDA and CDR2 SQIVND (reference sequence). CDR3 length: 16 residues. Trimming removed 3 bases from V and 0 bases from J, with 12 bases in between. The DNA of the CDR3 is TGTGCCAGTAGTATCCTAGGACAGTATAGCAATCAGCCCCAGCATTTT. It encodes CASSILGQYSNQPQHF.

This chain joins TRBV10-2 and TRBJ1-1; TRBD1 aligns across 8 bases. This CDR3 spans 16 amino acids. V gave up 3 bases and J gave up 2 bases; unmatched junction bases: 8. Germline V lookup: CDR1 WSHSY, CDR2 SAAADI. CDR3 coding DNA: TGCGCCAGCAGTGACGGGCAGGGGGCTCTAAACACTGAAGCTTTCTTT. It encodes CASSDGQGALNTEAFF.

This clone appeared a few times. This sequence joins TRBV10-1 and TRBJ2-1, with unresolved D. CDR1 and CDR2 from the germline V gene are WNHNN and SYGVQD (reference sequence). V lost 3 bases to trimming and J lost 7 bases, with 16 bases between them. The CDR3 loop spans 15 amino acids. CDR3 amino acids: CASSEVFSAVNEQFF. The CDR3 DNA follows: TGCGCCAGCAGTGAAGTATTCTCTGCGGTAAATGAGCAGTTCTTC.

The chain is built from TRBV5-4 and TRBJ2-5; 11 nucleotides match TRBD2. The DNA end is more similar to TRBJ2-7, so the J call may be wrong. Germline V gene sequence: CDR1 SGHNT, CDR2 YYREEE (reference sequence). The CDR3 consists of 18 residues. The CDR3 region is CASRNGLAGTKSSYEQYF. The CDR3 bases are TGTGCCAGCAGGAACGGACTAGCGGGCACTAAAAGCTCCTACGAGCAGTACTTC.

This clone turned up a few times. Here the CDR3 DNA reads TGCGCCAGCAGCCAAGGCCCGTTGGGGCGAAACGAGCAGTACTTC. Its translation: CASSQGPLGRNEQYF. The rearrangement links TRBV4-1 to TRBJ2-7; D is perhaps TRBD1 (5 bases). The CDR3 has 15 residues. Between the trimmed V and J ends, which lost 1 base and 5 bases, there was a span of 15 bases. CDR1 and CDR2 from the germline V gene are MGHRA and YSYEKL.

The V and J genes are TRBV5-1 and TRBJ1-6; D gene unclear. Germline CDR1 is SGHRS and CDR2 is YFSETQ. The CDR3 spans 16 residues. With 4 bases removed from V and 0 bases from J, the gap between germline ends came to 11 bases. The CDR3 protein is CASSLAPSSYNSPLHF. In DNA, the CDR3 is TGCGCCAGCAGCCTCGCCCCGAGCTCCTATAATTCACCCCTCCACTTT.

V and J are TRBV29-1 and TRBJ2-5, with unresolved D. From germline, CDR1 is SQVTM and CDR2 ANQGSEA. The ends were cut back, 4 bases at V and 7 bases at J, with 7 bases in the middle. This CDR3 has 10 residues. This CDR3 is CSVGPVTQYF. Written as DNA, the CDR3 is TGCAGCGTTGGGCCTGTGACCCAGTACTTC. The whole variable domain, filled in from reference TRBV29-1 and TRBJ2-5, reads SAVISQKPSRDICQRGTSLTIQCQVDSQVTMMFWYRQQPGQSLTLIATANQGSEATYESGFVIDKFPISRPNLTFSTLTVSNMSPEDSSIYLCSVGPVTQYFGPGTRLLVL.

This clone was detected only once. The chain joins TRBV27 to TRBJ1-1; 7 nucleotides agree with TRBD1. V trimming: 8 bases; J trimming: 0 bases; junction bases outside the gene matches: 6. Germline loops: CDR1 MNHEY, CDR2 SMNVEV (reference sequence). The CDR3 loop spans 14 amino acids. This chain's CDR3 is CASSATGLNTEAFF. The CDR3 nucleotides are TGTGCCAGCTCGGCGACAGGGTTGAACACTGAAGCTTTCTTT.

This chain joins TRBV6-1 and TRBJ1-1; D gene unclear. Trimming removed 6 bases at V and 6 bases at J, with 11 bases between. Germline V gene sequence: CDR1 MNHNS, CDR2 SASEGT. The CDR3 has 12 amino acids. In DNA form, the CDR3 reads TGTGCCAGCAGCCCTCAGTGGTCTGAAGCTTTCTTT. Encoded protein: CASSPQWSEAFF.